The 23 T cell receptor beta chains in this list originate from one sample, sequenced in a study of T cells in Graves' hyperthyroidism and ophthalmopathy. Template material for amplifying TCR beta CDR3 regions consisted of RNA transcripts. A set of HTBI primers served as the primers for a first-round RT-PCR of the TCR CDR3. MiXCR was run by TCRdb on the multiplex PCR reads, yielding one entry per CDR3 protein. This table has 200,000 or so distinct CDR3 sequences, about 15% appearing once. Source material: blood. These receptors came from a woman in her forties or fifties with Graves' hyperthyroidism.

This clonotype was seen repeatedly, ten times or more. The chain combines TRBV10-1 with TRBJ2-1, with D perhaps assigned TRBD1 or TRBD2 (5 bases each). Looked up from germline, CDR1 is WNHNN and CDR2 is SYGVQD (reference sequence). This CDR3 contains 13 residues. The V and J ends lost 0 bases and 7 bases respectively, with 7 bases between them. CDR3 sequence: CASSESGRNEQFF. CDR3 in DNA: TGCGCCAGCAGTGAGTCGGGACGAAATGAGCAGTTCTTC.

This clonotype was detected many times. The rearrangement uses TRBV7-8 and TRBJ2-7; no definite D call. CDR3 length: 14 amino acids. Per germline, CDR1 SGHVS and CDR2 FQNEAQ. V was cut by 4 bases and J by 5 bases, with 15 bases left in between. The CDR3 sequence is CASSSKTLLDEQYF. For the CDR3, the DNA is TGTGCCAGCAGCTCCAAAACCCTCTTGGACGAGCAGTACTTC.

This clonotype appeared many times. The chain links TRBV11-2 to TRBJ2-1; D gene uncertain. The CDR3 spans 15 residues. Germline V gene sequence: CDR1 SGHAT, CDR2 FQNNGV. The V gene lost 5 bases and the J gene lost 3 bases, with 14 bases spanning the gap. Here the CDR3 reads CASSLPSTLYNEQFF. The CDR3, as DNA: TGTGCCAGCAGCCTCCCTAGTACCCTCTACAATGAGCAGTTCTTC. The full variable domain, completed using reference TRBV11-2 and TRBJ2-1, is EAGVAQSPRYKIIEKRQSVAFWCNPISGHATLYWYQQILGQGPKLLIQFQNNGVVDDSQLPKDRFSAERLKGVDSTLKIQPAKLEDSAVYLCASSLPSTLYNEQFFGPGTRLTVL.

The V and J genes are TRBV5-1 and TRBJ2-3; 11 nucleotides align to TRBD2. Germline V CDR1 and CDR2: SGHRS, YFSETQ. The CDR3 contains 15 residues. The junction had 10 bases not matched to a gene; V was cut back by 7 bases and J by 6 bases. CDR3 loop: CASGLASGRSDTQYF. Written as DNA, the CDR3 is TGCGCCAGCGGGCTGGCTAGCGGGAGGTCGGATACGCAGTATTTT.

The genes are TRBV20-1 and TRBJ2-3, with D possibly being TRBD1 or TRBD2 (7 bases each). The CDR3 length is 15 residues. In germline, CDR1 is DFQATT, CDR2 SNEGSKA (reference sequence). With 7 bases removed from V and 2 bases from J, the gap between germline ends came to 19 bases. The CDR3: CSVKPGGGSTDTQYF. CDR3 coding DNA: TGCAGTGTAAAGCCAGGGGGGGGGTCCACAGATACGCAGTATTTT.

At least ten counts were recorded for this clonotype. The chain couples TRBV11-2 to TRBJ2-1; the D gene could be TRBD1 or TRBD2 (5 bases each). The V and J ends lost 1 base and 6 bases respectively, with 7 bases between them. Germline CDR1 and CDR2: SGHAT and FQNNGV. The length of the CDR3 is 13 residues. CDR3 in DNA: TGTGCCAGCAGCTTAGGAGGGGCCAATGAGCAGTTCTTC. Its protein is CASSLGGANEQFF. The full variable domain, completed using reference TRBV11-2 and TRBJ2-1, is EAGVAQSPRYKIIEKRQSVAFWCNPISGHATLYWYQQILGQGPKLLIQFQNNGVVDDSQLPKDRFSAERLKGVDSTLKIQPAKLEDSAVYLCASSLGGANEQFFGPGTRLTVL.

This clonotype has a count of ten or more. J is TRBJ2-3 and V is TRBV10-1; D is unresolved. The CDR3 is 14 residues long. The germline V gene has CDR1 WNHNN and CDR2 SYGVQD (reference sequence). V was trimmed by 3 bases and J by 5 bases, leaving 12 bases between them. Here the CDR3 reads CASSDNIGLDTQYF. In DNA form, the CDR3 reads TGCGCCAGCAGTGATAATATAGGTCTAGATACGCAGTATTTT.

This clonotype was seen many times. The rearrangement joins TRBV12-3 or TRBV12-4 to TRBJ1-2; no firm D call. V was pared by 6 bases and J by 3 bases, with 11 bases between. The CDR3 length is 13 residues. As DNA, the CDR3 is TGTGCCAGCAGCCCCCTATTGGACTATGGCTACACCTTC. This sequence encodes CASSPLLDYGYTF.

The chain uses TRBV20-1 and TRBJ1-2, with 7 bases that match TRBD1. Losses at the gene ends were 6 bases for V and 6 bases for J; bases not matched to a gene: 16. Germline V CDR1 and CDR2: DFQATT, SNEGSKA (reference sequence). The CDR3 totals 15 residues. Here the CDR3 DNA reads TGCAGTGCCCCGGACGCGGCAGGGGGATGGGATGGCTACACCTTC. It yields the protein CSAPDAAGGWDGYTF.

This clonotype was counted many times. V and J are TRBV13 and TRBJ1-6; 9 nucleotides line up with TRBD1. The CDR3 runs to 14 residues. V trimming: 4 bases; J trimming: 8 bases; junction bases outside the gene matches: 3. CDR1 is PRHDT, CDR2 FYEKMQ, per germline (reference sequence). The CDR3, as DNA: TGTGCCAGCAGCTCCGGGACAGGGTATTCACCCCTCCACTTT. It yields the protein CASSSGTGYSPLHF.

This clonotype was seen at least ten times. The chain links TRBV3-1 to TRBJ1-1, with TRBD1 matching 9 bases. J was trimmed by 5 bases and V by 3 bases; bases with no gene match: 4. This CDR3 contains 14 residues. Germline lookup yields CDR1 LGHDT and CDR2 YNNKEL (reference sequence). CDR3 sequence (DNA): TGTGCCAGCAGCCAGACAGGGGGTTTTACTGAAGCTTTCTTT. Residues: CASSQTGGFTEAFF.

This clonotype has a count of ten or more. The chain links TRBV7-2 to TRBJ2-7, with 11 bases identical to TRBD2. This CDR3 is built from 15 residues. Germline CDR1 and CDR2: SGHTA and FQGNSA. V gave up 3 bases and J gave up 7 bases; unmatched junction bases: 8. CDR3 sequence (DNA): TGTGCCAGCAGCTTTCCCGGGACTAGCGGAAGGGAGCAGTACTTC. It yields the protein CASSFPGTSGREQYF.

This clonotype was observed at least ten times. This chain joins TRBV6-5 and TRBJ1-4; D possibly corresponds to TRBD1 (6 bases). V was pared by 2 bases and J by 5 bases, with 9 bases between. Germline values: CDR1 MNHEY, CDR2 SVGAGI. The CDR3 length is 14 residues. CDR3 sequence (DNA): TGTGCCAGCAGTTACGACAGGTCGAATGAAAAACTGTTTTTT. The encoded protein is CASSYDRSNEKLFF.

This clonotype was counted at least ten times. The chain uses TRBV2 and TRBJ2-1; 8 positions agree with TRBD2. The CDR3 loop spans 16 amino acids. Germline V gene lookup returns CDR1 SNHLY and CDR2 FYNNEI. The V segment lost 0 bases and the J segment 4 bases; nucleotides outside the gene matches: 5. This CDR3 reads CASSEAVSGTYNEQFF. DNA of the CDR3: TGTGCCAGCAGTGAAGCGGTTAGCGGGACTTACAATGAGCAGTTCTTC.

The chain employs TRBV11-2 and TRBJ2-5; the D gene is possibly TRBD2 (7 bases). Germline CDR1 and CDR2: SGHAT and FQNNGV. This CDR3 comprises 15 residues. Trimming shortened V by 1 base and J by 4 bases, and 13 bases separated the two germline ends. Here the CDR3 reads CASSLGPRGGETQYF. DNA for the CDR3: TGTGCCAGCAGCTTAGGCCCGAGGGGGGGAGAGACCCAGTACTTC.

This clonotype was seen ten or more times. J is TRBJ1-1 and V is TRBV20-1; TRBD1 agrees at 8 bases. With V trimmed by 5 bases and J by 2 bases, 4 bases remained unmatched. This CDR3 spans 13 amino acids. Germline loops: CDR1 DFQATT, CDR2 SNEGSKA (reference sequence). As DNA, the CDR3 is TGCAGTGCTGGCGGACAGGGCAACACTGAAGCTTTCTTT. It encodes CSAGGQGNTEAFF.

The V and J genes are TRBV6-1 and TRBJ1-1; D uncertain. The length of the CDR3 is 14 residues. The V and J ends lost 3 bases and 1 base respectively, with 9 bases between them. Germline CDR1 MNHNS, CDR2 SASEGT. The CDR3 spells CASSDSWGNTEAFF. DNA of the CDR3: TGTGCCAGCAGTGACAGTTGGGGGAACACTGAAGCTTTCTTT.

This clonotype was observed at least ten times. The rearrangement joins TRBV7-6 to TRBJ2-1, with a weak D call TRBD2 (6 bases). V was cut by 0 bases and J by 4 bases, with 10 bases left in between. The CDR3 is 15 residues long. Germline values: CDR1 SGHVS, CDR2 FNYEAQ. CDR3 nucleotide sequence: TGTGCCAGCAGCTTAGCGAGCGGGTTTTACAATGAGCAGTTCTTC. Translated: CASSLASGFYNEQFF.

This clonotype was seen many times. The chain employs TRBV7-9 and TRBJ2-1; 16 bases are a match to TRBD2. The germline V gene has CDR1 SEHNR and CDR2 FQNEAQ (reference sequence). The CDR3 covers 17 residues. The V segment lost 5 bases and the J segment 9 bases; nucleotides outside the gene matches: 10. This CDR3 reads CASSREPGLAGGGEQFF. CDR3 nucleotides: TGTGCCAGCAGCCGCGAACCGGGACTAGCGGGAGGGGGTGAGCAGTTCTTC.

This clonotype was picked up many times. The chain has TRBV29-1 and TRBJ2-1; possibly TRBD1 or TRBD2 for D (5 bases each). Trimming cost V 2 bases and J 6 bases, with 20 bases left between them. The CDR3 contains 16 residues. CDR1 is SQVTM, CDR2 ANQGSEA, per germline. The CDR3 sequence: CSVESRASGTSNEQFF. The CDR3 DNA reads TGCAGCGTTGAAAGCCGGGCCTCGGGGACGTCCAATGAGCAGTTCTTC.

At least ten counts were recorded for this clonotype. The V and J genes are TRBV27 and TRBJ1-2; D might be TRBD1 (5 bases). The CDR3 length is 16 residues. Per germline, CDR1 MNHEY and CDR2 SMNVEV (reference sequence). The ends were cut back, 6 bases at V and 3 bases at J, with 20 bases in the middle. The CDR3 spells CASRPPPGWGYYGYTF. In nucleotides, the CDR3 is TGTGCCAGCAGACCCCCCCCAGGGTGGGGGTACTATGGCTACACCTTC.

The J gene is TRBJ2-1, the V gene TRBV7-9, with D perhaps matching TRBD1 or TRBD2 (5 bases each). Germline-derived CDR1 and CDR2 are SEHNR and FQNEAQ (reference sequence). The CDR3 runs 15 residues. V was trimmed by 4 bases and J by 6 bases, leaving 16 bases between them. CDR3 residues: CASSSRDGPVNEQFF. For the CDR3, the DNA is TGTGCCAGCAGCTCCCGGGACGGGCCTGTCAATGAGCAGTTCTTC.

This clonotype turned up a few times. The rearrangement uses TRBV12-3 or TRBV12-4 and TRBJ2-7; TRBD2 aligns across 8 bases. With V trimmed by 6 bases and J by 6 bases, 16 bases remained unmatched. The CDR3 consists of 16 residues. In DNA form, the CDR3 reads TGTGCCAGCAGGGGACTGGGAAGCGGGAGACTTAGCGAGCAGTACTTC. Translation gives CASRGLGSGRLSEQYF.